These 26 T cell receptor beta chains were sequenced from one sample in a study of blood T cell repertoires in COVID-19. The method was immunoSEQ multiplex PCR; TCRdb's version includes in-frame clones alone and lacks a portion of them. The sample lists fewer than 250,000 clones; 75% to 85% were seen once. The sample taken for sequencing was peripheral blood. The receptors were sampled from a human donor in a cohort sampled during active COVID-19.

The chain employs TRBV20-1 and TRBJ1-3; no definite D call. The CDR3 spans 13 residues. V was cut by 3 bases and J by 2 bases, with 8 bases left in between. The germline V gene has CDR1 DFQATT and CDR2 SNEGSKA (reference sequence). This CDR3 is CSASSTAGNTIYF. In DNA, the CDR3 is TGCAGTGCTAGTTCAACAGCTGGAAACACCATATATTTT.

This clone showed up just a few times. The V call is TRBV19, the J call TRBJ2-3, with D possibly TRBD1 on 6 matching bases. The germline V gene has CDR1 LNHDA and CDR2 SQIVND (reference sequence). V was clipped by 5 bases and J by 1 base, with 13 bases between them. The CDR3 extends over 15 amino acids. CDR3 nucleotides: TGTGCCAGTAGTTCCCGAAACAGGGGCACAGATACGCAGTATTTT. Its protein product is CASSSRNRGTDTQYF. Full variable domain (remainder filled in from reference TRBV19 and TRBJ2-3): DGGITQSPKYLFRKEGQNVTLSCEQNLNHDAMYWYRQDPGQGLRLIYYSQIVNDFQKGDIAEGYSVSREKKESFPLTVTSAQKNPTAFYLCASSSRNRGTDTQYFGPGTRLTVL.

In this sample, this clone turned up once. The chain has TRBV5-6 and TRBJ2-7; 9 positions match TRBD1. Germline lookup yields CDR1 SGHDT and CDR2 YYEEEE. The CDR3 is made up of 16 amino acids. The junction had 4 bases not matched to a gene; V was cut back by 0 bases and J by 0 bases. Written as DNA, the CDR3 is TGTGCCAGCAGCTTGGCCGGGACAGGGTCCTCCTACGAGCAGTACTTC. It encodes CASSLAGTGSSYEQYF. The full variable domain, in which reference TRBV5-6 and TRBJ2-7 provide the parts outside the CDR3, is DAGVTQSPTHLIKTRGQQVTLRCSPKSGHDTVSWYQQALGQGPQFIFQYYEEEERQRGNFPDRFSGHQFPNYSSELNVNALLLGDSALYLCASSLAGTGSSYEQYFGPGTRLTVT.

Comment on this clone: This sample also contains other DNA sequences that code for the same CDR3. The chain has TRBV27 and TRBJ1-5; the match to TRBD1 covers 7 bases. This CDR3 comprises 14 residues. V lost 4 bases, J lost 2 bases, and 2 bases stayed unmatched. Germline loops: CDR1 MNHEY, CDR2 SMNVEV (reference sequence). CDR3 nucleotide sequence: TGTGCCAGCAGTTCCGGACAGGGCAATCAGCCCCAGCATTTT. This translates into CASSSGQGNQPQHF.

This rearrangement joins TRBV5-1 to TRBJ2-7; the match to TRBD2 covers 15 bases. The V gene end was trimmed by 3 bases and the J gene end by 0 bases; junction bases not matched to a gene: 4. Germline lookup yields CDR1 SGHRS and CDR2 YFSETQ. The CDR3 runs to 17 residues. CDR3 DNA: TGCGCCAGCAGCTGGGGACTAGCGGGGGGAAGCTCCTACGAGCAGTACTTC. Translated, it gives CASSWGLAGGSSYEQYF.

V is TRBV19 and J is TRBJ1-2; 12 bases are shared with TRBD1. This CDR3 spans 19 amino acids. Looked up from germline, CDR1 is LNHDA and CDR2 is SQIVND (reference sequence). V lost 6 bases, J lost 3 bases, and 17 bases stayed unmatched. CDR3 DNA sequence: TGTGCCAGTAGCAATCTGATCCCGGGACAGGGGGCCGGCGACTATGGCTACACCTTC. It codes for CASSNLIPGQGAGDYGYTF.

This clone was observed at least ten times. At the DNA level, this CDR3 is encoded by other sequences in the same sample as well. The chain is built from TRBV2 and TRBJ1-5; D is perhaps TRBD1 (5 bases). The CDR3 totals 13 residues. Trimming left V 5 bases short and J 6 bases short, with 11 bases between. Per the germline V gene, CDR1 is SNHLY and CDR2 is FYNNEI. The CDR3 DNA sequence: TGTGCCAGCAGTCTGCAGGGAAGTCAGCCCCAGCATTTT. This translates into CASSLQGSQPQHF.

The CDR3 DNA follows: TGTGCCAGCAGTCCCCGGCTCGGGCGGGGTGAAAAACTGTTTTTT. Its protein is CASSPRLGRGEKLFF. The gene calls are TRBV6-5 and TRBJ1-4; no reliable D call. V was trimmed by 5 bases and J by 7 bases, leaving 17 bases between them. Germline CDR1 MNHEY, CDR2 SVGAGI. This CDR3 region has 15 residues.

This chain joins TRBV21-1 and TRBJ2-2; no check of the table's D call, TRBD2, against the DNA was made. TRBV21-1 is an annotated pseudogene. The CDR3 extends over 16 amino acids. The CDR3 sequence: CASSARGRGHTGELFF. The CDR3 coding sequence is TGTGCCAGCAGCGCCCGAGGGCGGGGTCACACCGGGGAGCTGTTTTTT.

The CDR3 nucleotides read TGTGCGACAGACGTAAGGAACACCGGGGAGCTGTTTTTT. As protein: CATDVRNTGELFF. V usage is TRBV30 and J usage is TRBJ2-2, with D maybe TRBD1 (5 bases). The V gene's germline CDR1 is GTSNPN and CDR2 SVGIG (reference sequence). The CDR3 contains 13 residues.

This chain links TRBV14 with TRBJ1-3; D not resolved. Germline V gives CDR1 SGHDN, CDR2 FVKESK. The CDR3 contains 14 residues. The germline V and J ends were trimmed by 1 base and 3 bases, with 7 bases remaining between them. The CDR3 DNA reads TGTGCCAGCAGCCAAGGAGGTTTTGGAAACACCATATATTTT. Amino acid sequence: CASSQGGFGNTIYF. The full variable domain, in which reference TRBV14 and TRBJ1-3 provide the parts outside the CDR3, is EAGVTQFPSHSVIEKGQTVTLRCDPISGHDNLYWYRRVMGKEIKFLLHFVKESKQDESGMPNNRFLAERTGGTYSTLKVQPAELEDSGVYFCASSQGGFGNTIYFGEGSWLTVV.

The CDR3: CASIPGTPGEQPQHF. CDR3 coding DNA: TGTGCCAGCATTCCCGGGACTCCAGGAGAGCAGCCCCAGCATTTT. The V and J genes are TRBV6-6 and TRBJ1-5; weak D call: TRBD1 (5 bases). Trimming cost V 7 bases and J 7 bases, with 20 bases left between them. This CDR3 is 15 amino acids long. The V gene's germline CDR1 is MNHNY and CDR2 SVGAGI (reference sequence).

CDR3 sequence: CATSPVQGEKLFF. CDR3 sequence (DNA): TGTGCCACCAGTCCCGTCCAGGGGGAAAAACTGTTTTTT. This rearrangement joins TRBV15 to TRBJ1-4; the D gene is possibly TRBD1 (6 bases). Trimming removed 6 bases at V and 8 bases at J, with 13 bases between. The CDR3 contains 13 residues. Germline V gene data show CDR1 as LNHNV and CDR2 as YYDKDF (reference sequence). Based on the CDR3 plus reference TRBV15 and TRBJ1-4, the full variable domain is DAMVIQNPRYQVTQFGKPVTLSCSQTLNHNVMYWYQQKSSQAPKLLFHYYDKDFNNEADTPDNFQSRRPNTSFCFLDIRSPGLGDTAMYLCATSPVQGEKLFFGSGTQLSVL.

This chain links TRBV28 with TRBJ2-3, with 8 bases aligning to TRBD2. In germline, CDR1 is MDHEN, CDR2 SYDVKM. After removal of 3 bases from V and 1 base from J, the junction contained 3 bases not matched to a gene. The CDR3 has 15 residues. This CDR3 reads CASSLSGSGTDTQYF. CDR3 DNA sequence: TGTGCCAGCAGTTTGAGCGGGAGCGGCACAGATACGCAGTATTTT.

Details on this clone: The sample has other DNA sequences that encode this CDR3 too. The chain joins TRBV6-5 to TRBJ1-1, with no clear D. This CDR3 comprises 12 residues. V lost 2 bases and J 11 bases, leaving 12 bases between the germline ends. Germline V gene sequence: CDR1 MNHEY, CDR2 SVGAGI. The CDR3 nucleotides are TGTGCCAGCAGTTACCCCGGGAGCGGGGCTTTCTTT. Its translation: CASSYPGSGAFF.

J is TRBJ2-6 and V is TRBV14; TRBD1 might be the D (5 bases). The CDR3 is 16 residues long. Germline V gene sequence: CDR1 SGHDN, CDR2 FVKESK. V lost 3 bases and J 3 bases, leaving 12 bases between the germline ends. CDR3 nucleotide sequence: TGTGCCAGCAGCCAGGGGCGCAGGGATGGGGCCAACGTCCTGACTTTC. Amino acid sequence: CASSQGRRDGANVLTF.

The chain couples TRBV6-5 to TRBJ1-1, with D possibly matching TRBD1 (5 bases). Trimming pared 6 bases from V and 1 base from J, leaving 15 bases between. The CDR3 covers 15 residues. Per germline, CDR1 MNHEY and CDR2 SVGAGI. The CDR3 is CASSRRGGRNTEAFF. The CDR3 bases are TGTGCCAGCAGCCGACGGGGGGGACGGAACACTGAAGCTTTCTTT.

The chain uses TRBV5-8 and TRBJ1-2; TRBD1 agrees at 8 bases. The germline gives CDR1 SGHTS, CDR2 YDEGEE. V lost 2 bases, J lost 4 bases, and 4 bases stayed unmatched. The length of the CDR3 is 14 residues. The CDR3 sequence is CASSLGTGGYGYTF. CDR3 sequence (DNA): TGTGCCAGCAGCTTAGGAACAGGGGGCTATGGCTACACCTTC.

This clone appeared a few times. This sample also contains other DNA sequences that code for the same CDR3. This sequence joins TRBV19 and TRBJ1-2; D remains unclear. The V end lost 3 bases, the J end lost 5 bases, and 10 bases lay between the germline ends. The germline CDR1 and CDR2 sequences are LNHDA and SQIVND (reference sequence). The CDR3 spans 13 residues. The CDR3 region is CASSMGGDYGYTF. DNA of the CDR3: TGTGCCAGTAGTATGGGTGGAGATTATGGCTACACCTTC. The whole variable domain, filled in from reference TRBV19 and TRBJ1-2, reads DGGITQSPKYLFRKEGQNVTLSCEQNLNHDAMYWYRQDPGQGLRLIYYSQIVNDFQKGDIAEGYSVSREKKESFPLTVTSAQKNPTAFYLCASSMGGDYGYTFGSGTRLTVV.

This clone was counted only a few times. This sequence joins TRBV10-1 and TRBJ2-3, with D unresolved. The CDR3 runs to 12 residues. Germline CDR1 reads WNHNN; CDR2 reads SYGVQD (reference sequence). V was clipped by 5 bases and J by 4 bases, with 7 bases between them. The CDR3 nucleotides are TGCGCCAGCAGTTCAGATTCAGATACGCAGTATTTT. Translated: CASSSDSDTQYF.

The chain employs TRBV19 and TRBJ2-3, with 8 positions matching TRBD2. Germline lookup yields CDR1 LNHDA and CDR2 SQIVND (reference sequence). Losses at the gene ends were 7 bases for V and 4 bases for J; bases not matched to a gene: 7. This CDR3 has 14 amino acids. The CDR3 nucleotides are TGTGCCAGTAAAGCGGGGGTAGGGCCAGATACGCAGTATTTT. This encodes CASKAGVGPDTQYF.

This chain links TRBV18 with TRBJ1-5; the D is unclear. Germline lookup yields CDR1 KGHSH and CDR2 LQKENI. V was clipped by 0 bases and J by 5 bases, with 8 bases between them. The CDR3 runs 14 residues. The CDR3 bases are TGTGCCAGCTCACCACCTGGCGGGTATCAGCCCCAGCATTTT. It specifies CASSPPGGYQPQHF.

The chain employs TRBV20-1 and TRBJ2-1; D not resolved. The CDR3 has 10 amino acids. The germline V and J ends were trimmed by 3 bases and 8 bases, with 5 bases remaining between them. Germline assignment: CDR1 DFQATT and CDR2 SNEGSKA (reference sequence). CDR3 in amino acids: CSASTDEQFF. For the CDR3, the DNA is TGCAGTGCTAGCACGGATGAGCAGTTCTTC.

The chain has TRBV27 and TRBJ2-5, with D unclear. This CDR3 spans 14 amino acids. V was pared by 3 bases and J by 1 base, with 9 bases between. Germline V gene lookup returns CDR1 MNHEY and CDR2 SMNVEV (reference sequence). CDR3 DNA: TGTGCCAGCAGTTTTGTGGGCCTCCAAGAGACCCAGTACTTC. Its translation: CASSFVGLQETQYF.

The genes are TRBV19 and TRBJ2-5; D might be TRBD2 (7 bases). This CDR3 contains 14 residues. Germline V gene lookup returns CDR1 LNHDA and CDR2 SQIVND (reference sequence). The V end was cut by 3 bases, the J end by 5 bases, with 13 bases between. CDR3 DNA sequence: TGTGCCAGTAGTATTACGGGGGGCAGGGAGACCCAGTACTTC. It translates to CASSITGGRETQYF.

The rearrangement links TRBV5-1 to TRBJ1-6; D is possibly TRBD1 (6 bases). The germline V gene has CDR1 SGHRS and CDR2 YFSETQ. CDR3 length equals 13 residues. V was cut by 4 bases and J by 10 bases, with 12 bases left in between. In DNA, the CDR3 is TGCGCCAGCAGCCTGGACAGCAAATCACCCCTCCACTTT. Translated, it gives CASSLDSKSPLHF.